This entry lists 9 T cell receptor beta chains sequenced from one sample in a study of blood T cells in healthy people across ages. A second PCR of 7 to 11 cycles used a sample-barcoded 5' primer and a J-beta primer mix. One entry per CDR3 protein, called by TCRdb with MiXCR from the 5' RACE reads. The sample shows more than 650,000 distinct CDR3 sequences, roughly 26% of them seen only once. The sample was also linked to a second study, of T cells of mothers and their children.

Sample: blood. These receptors were collected from a boy aged 5-17 years in good health.

The chain employs TRBV30 and TRBJ2-1; D gene unclear. Gene TRBJ2-7 matches the end of the DNA better, so the J call may be wrong. The length of the CDR3 is 11 residues. The germline gives CDR1 GTSNPN, CDR2 SVGIG (reference sequence). The CDR3 bases are TGTGCCTGGAGCCCACGTGGAGAGCAGTACTTC. Translated, it gives CAWSPRGEQYF.

This chain joins TRBV20-1 and TRBJ1-2; possibly TRBD1 for D (6 bases). Deletions cut 3 bases from V and 4 bases from J, with 12 bases between. The CDR3 is made up of 13 amino acids. Germline-derived CDR1 and CDR2 are DFQATT and SNEGSKA (reference sequence). The CDR3 here is CSASPSRGYGYTF. The CDR3 coding sequence is TGCAGTGCTAGTCCTAGCAGGGGCTATGGCTACACCTTC.

This chain connects TRBV12-3 or TRBV12-4 to TRBJ1-2, with no clear D. The V end was cut by 5 bases, the J end by 1 base, with 14 bases between. The CDR3 covers 15 residues. This CDR3 is CASSLVIRGNYGYTF. The CDR3 nucleotides are TGTGCCAGCAGTCTCGTAATACGGGGTAACTATGGCTACACCTTC.

The gene calls are TRBV12-5 and TRBJ2-3; 7 positions agree with TRBD2. The junction had 13 bases not matched to a gene; V was cut back by 3 bases and J by 1 base. From germline, CDR1 is LGHNT and CDR2 FRNRAP. The CDR3 is 18 residues long. The CDR3 protein is CASGLRFLGGGGTDTQYF. DNA for the CDR3: TGTGCTAGTGGTTTACGGTTCCTTGGCGGGGGAGGCACAGATACGCAGTATTTT.

This clonotype has just a few counts. The J gene is TRBJ2-2, the V gene TRBV4-2; D call uncertain. The CDR3 extends over 16 amino acids. Per the germline V gene, CDR1 is LGHNA and CDR2 is YNFKEQ. V was cut by 7 bases and J by 0 bases, with 15 bases left in between. The CDR3 sequence: CASTPNLVTNTGELFF. The CDR3 DNA reads TGTGCCAGCACACCGAATCTAGTAACGAACACCGGGGAGCTGTTTTTT.

In this sample, this clonotype turned up a few times. The CDR3 DNA sequence: TGTGCCAGCAGTGGACAGGGGGTCACTGAAGCTTTCTTT. This sequence encodes CASSGQGVTEAFF. This chain connects TRBV12-3 or TRBV12-4 to TRBJ1-1; 10 bases align to TRBD1. The CDR3 consists of 13 residues. The J segment lost 4 bases and the V segment lost 5 bases, leaving 1 base of the junction unmatched.

In this sample, this clonotype turned up many times. An end of the junction differs from the germline gene, which may be a read error. V usage is TRBV5-1 and J usage is TRBJ2-7; D might be TRBD2 (6 bases). CDR1 and CDR2 from the germline V gene are SGHRS and YFSETQ. The CDR3 is 13 residues long. CDR3 region: CASSLDGSYEQYF. The CDR3 DNA follows: TGTGCCAGCAGCTTAGACGGGAGCTACGAGCAGTACTTC.

In its sample, this clonotype was seen a few times. The chain recombines TRBV2 with TRBJ1-5; 8 bases line up with TRBD1. CDR1 and CDR2 (germline): SNHLY, FYNNEI. This CDR3 spans 14 amino acids. The trim removed 6 bases at V and 4 bases at J, leaving 5 bases unmatched. The CDR3 sequence is CASREGQENQPQHF. The DNA for the CDR3 is TGTGCCAGCAGAGAGGGACAGGAGAATCAGCCCCAGCATTTT.

V usage is TRBV6-2 or TRBV6-3 and J usage is TRBJ1-2; D is possibly TRBD1 (6 bases). The germline gives CDR1 MNHEY, CDR2 SVGEGT. The CDR3 sequence is 14 residues long. The germline V and J ends were trimmed by 4 bases and 5 bases, with 14 bases remaining between them. Here the CDR3 DNA reads TGTGCCAGCAGTTCCATACAGGGTGGTTATGGCTACACCTTC. Its translation: CASSSIQGGYGYTF.